This passage covers 32 T cell receptor beta chains from one sample sequenced in a study of blood T cell repertoires in COVID-19. The table came from immunoSEQ multiplex PCR; TCRdb's copy has only in-frame clones and leaves some out. The data show 210,000 or so clones, roughly 84% seen once. Sequencing was done on a sample of peripheral blood. Receptors were obtained from a middle-aged woman who had recovered from COVID-19.

This clone was counted once. This chain connects TRBV6-5 to TRBJ2-1; TRBD1 aligns across 7 bases. Germline values: CDR1 MNHEY, CDR2 SVGAGI. This CDR3 is built from 15 residues. The J segment lost 3 bases and the V segment lost 2 bases, leaving 4 bases of the junction unmatched. The CDR3 loop is CASSYTRDSYNEQFF. CDR3 coding DNA: TGTGCCAGCAGTTACACCCGGGACAGCTACAATGAGCAGTTCTTC.

The chain links TRBV12-5 to TRBJ2-1, with TRBD2 matching 10 bases. This CDR3 spans 18 amino acids. Germline CDR1 and CDR2: LGHNT and FRNRAP. With 5 bases clipped from V and 0 bases from J, the junction kept 10 bases outside the gene matches. Here the CDR3 reads CASGLSPGLAVSYNEQFF. As DNA, the CDR3 is TGTGCTAGTGGTCTAAGCCCCGGACTAGCGGTCTCCTACAATGAGCAGTTCTTC.

This clone was observed once. V usage is TRBV19 and J usage is TRBJ2-2, with 7 bases aligning to TRBD1. This CDR3 is 14 amino acids long. Germline CDR1 LNHDA, CDR2 SQIVND (reference sequence). The junction had 3 bases not matched to a gene; V was cut back by 8 bases and J by 0 bases. CDR3 nucleotide sequence: TGTGCCAGTGCCGGGACAGCGAACACCGGGGAGCTGTTTTTT. It is translated as CASAGTANTGELFF. The full variable domain, rest sourced from reference TRBV19 and TRBJ2-2, is DGGITQSPKYLFRKEGQNVTLSCEQNLNHDAMYWYRQDPGQGLRLIYYSQIVNDFQKGDIAEGYSVSREKKESFPLTVTSAQKNPTAFYLCASAGTANTGELFFGEGSRLTVL.

This sequence joins TRBV28 and TRBJ1-1, with 8 bases identical to TRBD1. Germline values: CDR1 MDHEN, CDR2 SYDVKM. This CDR3 spans 14 amino acids. V shed 5 bases and J 4 bases; nucleotides not matched to a gene: 6. The CDR3 is CASSVGQGFTEAFF. The CDR3 DNA follows: TGTGCCAGCAGTGTCGGACAGGGATTCACTGAAGCTTTCTTT.

A remark on this clone: The sample carries other DNA sequences with the same CDR3. J is TRBJ2-7 and V is TRBV6-5; 7 bases fit TRBD2. J was trimmed by 7 bases and V by 5 bases; bases with no gene match: 2. In germline, CDR1 is MNHEY, CDR2 SVGAGI. This CDR3 contains 11 residues. The CDR3, as DNA: TGTGCCAGCAGTCTGGGGGGGGAGCAGTACTTC. It translates to CASSLGGEQYF.

The chain has TRBV27 and TRBJ1-6; TRBD1 matches 9 bases. The germline V gene encodes CDR1 MNHEY and CDR2 SMNVEV (reference sequence). The CDR3 loop spans 15 amino acids. Trimming removed 7 bases from V and 10 bases from J; junction bases left unmatched: 11. The CDR3 DNA sequence: TGTGCCAGCAAAGAACAGGGGGCGATTAGGTCACCCCTCCACTTT. Translated: CASKEQGAIRSPLHF.

The chain links TRBV6-5 to TRBJ2-7; 10 bases align to TRBD1. V lost 7 bases to trimming and J lost 5 bases; unmatched junction nucleotides: 8. Germline CDR1 and CDR2: MNHEY and SVGAGI. The CDR3 extends over 14 amino acids. Here the CDR3 DNA reads TGTGCCAGCAAAAACGCCGGACAGGGGGACGAGCAGTACTTC. It specifies CASKNAGQGDEQYF.

The V call is TRBV5-4, the J call TRBJ2-5; 7 positions match TRBD1. From germline, CDR1 is SGHNT and CDR2 YYREEE (reference sequence). This CDR3 comprises 14 residues. The V and J ends lost 0 bases and 5 bases, in that order; junction bases with no gene match: 4. For the CDR3, the DNA is TGTGCCAGCAGCTTGGAGGGGGCAGGGGAGACCCAGTACTTC. Its translation is CASSLEGAGETQYF. Combining the CDR3 with reference TRBV5-4 and TRBJ2-5 gives the whole variable domain ETGVTQSPTHLIKTRGQQVTLRCSSQSGHNTVSWYQQALGQGPQFIFQYYREEENGRGNFPPRFSGLQFPNYSSELNVNALELDDSALYLCASSLEGAGETQYFGPGTRLLVL.

The gene calls are TRBV7-2 and TRBJ1-5; 11 nucleotides line up with TRBD1. CDR3 length: 15 amino acids. From germline, CDR1 is SGHTA and CDR2 FQGNSA. J lost 5 bases, V lost 5 bases, and 5 bases had no gene match. As DNA, the CDR3 is TGTGCCAGCAGCCTAGGACAGGGGGCCCATCAGCCCCAGCATTTT. Translating it yields CASSLGQGAHQPQHF. Full variable domain (missing parts from reference TRBV7-2 and TRBJ1-5): GAGVSQSPSNKVTEKGKDVELRCDPISGHTALYWYRQSLGQGLEFLIYFQGNSAPDKSGLPSDRFSAERTGGSVSTLTIQRTQQEDSAVYLCASSLGQGAHQPQHFGDGTRLSIL.

This chain links TRBV11-3 with TRBJ2-2; 9 bases match TRBD1. The V and J ends lost 5 bases and 5 bases, in that order; junction bases with no gene match: 3. This CDR3 comprises 14 residues. The germline CDR1 and CDR2 sequences are SGHNT and YENEEA. The CDR3 bases are TGTGCCAGCAGCCGGGACAGGGTGACCGGGGAGCTGTTTTTT. Protein sequence: CASSRDRVTGELFF.

The chain carries TRBV4-2 and TRBJ1-3; unclear D gene. The CDR3 has 17 amino acids. Germline loops: CDR1 LGHNA, CDR2 YNFKEQ. V dropped 0 bases and J dropped 0 bases, with 12 bases sitting between them. CDR3 sequence (DNA): TGTGCCAGCAGCCAAGAGGGAGGTCGGCTCTCTGGAAACACCATATATTTT. Translation: CASSQEGGRLSGNTIYF.

The J gene is TRBJ2-1, the V gene TRBV18; 7 bases match TRBD2. CDR1 is KGHSH and CDR2 is LQKENI in the germline V gene. Trimming took 0 bases from V and 5 from J; bases not matched to a gene: 4. The CDR3 has 15 residues. The CDR3 DNA sequence: TGTGCCAGCTCACCACCTCCAGGGAGGGACAATGAGCAGTTCTTC. Amino acids: CASSPPPGRDNEQFF.

V and J are TRBV11-2 and TRBJ2-3; D may be TRBD1 (5 bases). The germline gives CDR1 SGHAT, CDR2 FQNNGV. The length of the CDR3 is 12 residues. V lost 6 bases and J 8 bases, leaving 12 bases between the germline ends. CDR3 residues: CASRPTGGTQYF. The CDR3 nucleotides are TGTGCCAGCAGGCCAACAGGCGGTACGCAGTATTTT. The entire variable domain, with the rest obtained from reference TRBV11-2 and TRBJ2-3, is as follows: EAGVAQSPRYKIIEKRQSVAFWCNPISGHATLYWYQQILGQGPKLLIQFQNNGVVDDSQLPKDRFSAERLKGVDSTLKIQPAKLEDSAVYLCASRPTGGTQYFGPGTRLTVL.

The chain has TRBV30 and TRBJ1-6, with 8 bases identical to TRBD1. The germline V gene encodes CDR1 GTSNPN and CDR2 SVGIG (reference sequence). This CDR3 has 12 amino acids. V was clipped by 7 bases and J by 10 bases; unmatched bases: 6. DNA for the CDR3: TGTGCCTATTACAGGGGGAAATCACCCCTCCACTTT. Amino acid sequence: CAYYRGKSPLHF.

The V and J genes are TRBV19 and TRBJ1-1, with a weak D call TRBD1 (6 bases). Germline values: CDR1 LNHDA, CDR2 SQIVND (reference sequence). This CDR3 spans 15 amino acids. Trimming pared 9 bases from V and 5 bases from J, leaving 22 bases between. CDR3 sequence reads: CASRFQLQGWTEAFF. CDR3 coding DNA: TGTGCCAGCCGTTTCCAATTACAGGGTTGGACTGAAGCTTTCTTT.

The J gene is TRBJ2-1, the V gene TRBV4-2, with a tentative D call TRBD2 (6 bases). This CDR3 comprises 15 residues. From germline, CDR1 is LGHNA and CDR2 YNFKEQ. V was clipped by 5 bases and J by 4 bases, with 15 bases between them. This chain's CDR3 is CASSADYRGYNEQFF. The CDR3 coding sequence is TGTGCCAGCAGCGCGGACTACCGAGGATACAATGAGCAGTTCTTC.

The chain uses TRBV6-5 and TRBJ2-7, with 7 bases aligning to TRBD2. The V and J ends lost 4 bases and 4 bases, in that order; junction bases with no gene match: 10. Germline V lookup: CDR1 MNHEY, CDR2 SVGAGI. The CDR3 loop spans 15 amino acids. The CDR3 sequence is CASSSPRGGSYEQYF. For the CDR3, the DNA is TGTGCCAGCAGTTCTCCGCGGGGAGGGTCATACGAGCAGTACTTC.

This clone was observed a few times. The chain carries TRBV7-2 and TRBJ2-7; 8 bases map to TRBD2. Germline V gene lookup returns CDR1 SGHTA and CDR2 FQGNSA. The CDR3 loop spans 16 amino acids. V lost 5 bases to trimming and J lost 0 bases; unmatched junction nucleotides: 9. CDR3 sequence: CASSESGGATSYEQYF. The CDR3 region has the DNA TGTGCCAGCAGCGAAAGCGGGGGTGCCACCTCCTACGAGCAGTACTTC. Drawing the rest from reference TRBV7-2 and TRBJ2-7, the complete variable domain is GAGVSQSPSNKVTEKGKDVELRCDPISGHTALYWYRQSLGQGLEFLIYFQGNSAPDKSGLPSDRFSAERTGGSVSTLTIQRTQQEDSAVYLCASSESGGATSYEQYFGPGTRLTVT.

This chain joins TRBV5-1 and TRBJ1-2; D is possibly TRBD1 (5 bases). From germline, CDR1 is SGHRS and CDR2 YFSETQ. Trimming left V 5 bases short and J 3 bases short, with 14 bases between. The CDR3 loop spans 14 amino acids. Here the CDR3 reads CASSKNPTDYGYTF. The DNA for the CDR3 is TGCGCCAGCAGTAAAAACCCGACAGACTATGGCTACACCTTC.

This clone has a single count. V and J are TRBV27 and TRBJ2-2, with TRBD1 matching 8 bases. The length of the CDR3 is 14 residues. The ends lost 7 bases at V and 3 bases at J; junction bases unmatched: 4. Germline CDR1 is MNHEY and CDR2 is SMNVEV (reference sequence). The CDR3: CASNRGKDTGELFF. The CDR3 DNA reads TGTGCCAGCAACAGGGGGAAAGACACCGGGGAGCTGTTTTTT.

The chain links TRBV9 to TRBJ2-1, with D maybe TRBD1 (5 bases). Per the germline V gene, CDR1 is SGDLS and CDR2 is YYNGEE. This CDR3 region has 16 residues. V lost 3 bases and J 0 bases, leaving 13 bases between the germline ends. DNA for the CDR3: TGTGCCAGCAGCGAGGTAGGGGCGAGCTCCTACAATGAGCAGTTCTTC. It encodes CASSEVGASSYNEQFF. Full variable domain (missing parts from reference TRBV9 and TRBJ2-1): DSGVTQTPKHLITATGQRVTLRCSPRSGDLSVYWYQQSLDQGLQFLIQYYNGEERAKGNILERFSAQQFPDLHSELNLSSLELGDSALYFCASSEVGASSYNEQFFGPGTRLTVL.

The CDR3 nucleotides are TGTGCCAGCAGCTTAGTCGCGGGCCGGACTAGAGGAGAGACCCAGTACTTC. Protein product: CASSLVAGRTRGETQYF. The rearrangement uses TRBV13 and TRBJ2-5; 7 nucleotides agree with TRBD2. CDR1 and CDR2 from the germline V gene are PRHDT and FYEKMQ (reference sequence). The V gene end was trimmed by 1 base and the J gene end by 4 bases; junction bases not matched to a gene: 12. The CDR3 runs to 17 residues.

The chain has TRBV29-1 and TRBJ2-7; the D gene is possibly TRBD2 (5 bases). The CDR3 covers 15 residues. Looked up from germline, CDR1 is SQVTM and CDR2 is ANQGSEA. V was cut by 4 bases and J by 3 bases, with 19 bases left in between. The CDR3 protein is CSVGDVGVGGYEQYF. In DNA form, the CDR3 reads TGCAGCGTTGGAGATGTGGGAGTAGGCGGCTACGAGCAGTACTTC.

The chain carries TRBV3-1 (or the pseudogene TRBV3-2) and TRBJ1-3; 8 nucleotides agree with TRBD1. This CDR3 spans 17 amino acids. Germline CDR1 reads LGHDT; CDR2 reads YNNKEL (reference sequence). The ends lost 2 bases at V and 0 bases at J; junction bases unmatched: 6. The CDR3 nucleotides read TGTGCCAGCAGCCAATACAGGGGGACCCCCTCTGGAAACACCATATATTTT. Its translation: CASSQYRGTPSGNTIYF.

The chain couples TRBV7-9 to TRBJ2-1; possibly TRBD2 for D (6 bases). The CDR3 runs 18 residues. Trimming took 2 bases from V and 0 from J, leaving 17 bases between them. Germline V gives CDR1 SEHNR, CDR2 FQNEAQ (reference sequence). In DNA form, the CDR3 reads TGTGCCAGCAGCTTAACTAGTAGCGGATCGAGCTCCTACAATGAGCAGTTCTTC. This codes for CASSLTSSGSSSYNEQFF.

V and J are TRBV6-1 and TRBJ2-7; weak D call: TRBD2 (5 bases). Trimming took off 0 bases at V and 4 bases at J, with 16 bases between the two ends. CDR3 length: 16 amino acids. The germline CDR1 and CDR2 sequences are MNHNS and SASEGT. CDR3 protein: CASSEAQAARGYEQYF. The CDR3 DNA sequence: TGTGCCAGCAGTGAAGCGCAGGCAGCTCGGGGTTACGAGCAGTACTTC.

The chain couples TRBV27 to TRBJ2-1, with 9 bases aligning to TRBD2. The CDR3 covers 16 residues. Germline V gene lookup returns CDR1 MNHEY and CDR2 SMNVEV (reference sequence). With V trimmed by 2 bases and J by 4 bases, 6 bases remained unmatched. CDR3 sequence: CASSLIAGDKYNEQFF. CDR3 DNA: TGTGCCAGCAGTTTAATAGCGGGAGATAAATACAATGAGCAGTTCTTC.

The rearrangement uses TRBV5-4 and TRBJ2-5; TRBD2 agrees at 15 bases. The CDR3 sequence is 17 residues long. J was trimmed by 4 bases and V by 4 bases; bases with no gene match: 8. CDR1 is SGHNT and CDR2 is YYREEE in the germline V gene (reference sequence). The CDR3 region has the DNA TGTGCCAGCAGCAAGGGACTAGCGGGAGGTGGAGGAGAGACCCAGTACTTC. It encodes CASSKGLAGGGGETQYF.

The chain recombines TRBV2 with TRBJ2-3, with D perhaps matching TRBD1 (6 bases). This CDR3 spans 17 amino acids. Trimming took 4 bases from V and 2 from J, leaving 19 bases between them. The germline gives CDR1 SNHLY, CDR2 FYNNEI. The CDR3 DNA sequence: TGTGCCAGCAGTGCGTGGTTCGGGACAAGCTCCACAGATACGCAGTATTTT. Residues: CASSAWFGTSSTDTQYF.

The chain has TRBV7-9 and TRBJ2-1; 11 nucleotides agree with TRBD1. This CDR3 contains 14 residues. Losses at the gene ends were 6 bases for V and 8 bases for J; bases not matched to a gene: 6. Germline V gene sequence: CDR1 SEHNR, CDR2 FQNEAQ (reference sequence). The CDR3 is CASRVRGQGDEQFF. The DNA for the CDR3 is TGTGCCAGCAGGGTTCGGGGACAGGGGGATGAGCAGTTCTTC.

The V call is TRBV28, the J call TRBJ2-7; TRBD1 matches at 9 bases. Germline V CDR1 and CDR2: MDHEN, SYDVKM. This CDR3 has 16 amino acids. V lost 3 bases, J lost 4 bases, and 10 bases stayed unmatched. The CDR3 loop reads CASSLAPGDRAYEQYF. The CDR3 DNA is TGTGCCAGCAGTTTGGCCCCTGGGGACAGGGCTTACGAGCAGTACTTC.

V is TRBV6-6 and J is TRBJ1-2; D gene uncertain. Trimming removed 8 bases at V and 5 bases at J, with 15 bases between. The length of the CDR3 is 13 residues. Germline V gene data show CDR1 as MNHNY and CDR2 as SVGAGI (reference sequence). The CDR3 region has the DNA TGTGCCAGCCTTGCAGGTGGAGGGTATGGCTACACCTTC. Encoded protein: CASLAGGGYGYTF.